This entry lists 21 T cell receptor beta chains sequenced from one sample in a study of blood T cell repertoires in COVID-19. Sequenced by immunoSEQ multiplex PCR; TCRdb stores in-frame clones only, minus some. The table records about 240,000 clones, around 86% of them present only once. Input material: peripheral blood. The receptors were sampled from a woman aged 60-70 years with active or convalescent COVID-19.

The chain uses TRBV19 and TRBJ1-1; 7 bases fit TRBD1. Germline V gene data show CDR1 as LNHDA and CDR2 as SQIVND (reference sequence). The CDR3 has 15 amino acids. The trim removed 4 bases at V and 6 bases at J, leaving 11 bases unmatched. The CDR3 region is CASSTTGVRTAEAFF. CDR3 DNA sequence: TGTGCCAGTAGTACAACAGGGGTCAGGACTGCTGAAGCTTTCTTT.

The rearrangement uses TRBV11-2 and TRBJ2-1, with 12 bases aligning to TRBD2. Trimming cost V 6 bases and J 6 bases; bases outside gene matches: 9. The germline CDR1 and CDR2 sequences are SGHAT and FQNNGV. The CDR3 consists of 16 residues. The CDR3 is CASRAQLAGGLNEQFF. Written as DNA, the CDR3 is TGTGCCAGCAGAGCCCAACTAGCGGGGGGTCTCAATGAGCAGTTCTTC.

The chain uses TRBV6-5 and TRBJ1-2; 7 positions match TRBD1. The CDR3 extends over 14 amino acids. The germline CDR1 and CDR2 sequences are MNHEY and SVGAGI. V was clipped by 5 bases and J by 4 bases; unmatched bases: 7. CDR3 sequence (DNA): TGTGCCAGCAGTACCGACAGGGCTAGCTATGGCTACACCTTC. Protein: CASSTDRASYGYTF.

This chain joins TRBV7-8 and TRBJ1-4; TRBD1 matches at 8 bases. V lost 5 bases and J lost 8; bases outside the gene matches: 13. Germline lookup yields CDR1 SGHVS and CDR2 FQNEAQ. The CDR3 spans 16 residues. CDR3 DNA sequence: TGTGCCAGCAGCATCGGACAGGGCATAGGAGGGGAAAAACTGTTTTTT. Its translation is CASSIGQGIGGEKLFF.

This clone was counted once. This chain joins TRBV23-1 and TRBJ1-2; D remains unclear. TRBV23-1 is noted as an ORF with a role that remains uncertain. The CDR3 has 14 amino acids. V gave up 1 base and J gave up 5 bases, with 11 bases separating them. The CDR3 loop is CASSQFESLYGYTF. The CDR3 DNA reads TGCGCCAGCAGTCAATTCGAGTCCCTTTATGGCTACACCTTC.

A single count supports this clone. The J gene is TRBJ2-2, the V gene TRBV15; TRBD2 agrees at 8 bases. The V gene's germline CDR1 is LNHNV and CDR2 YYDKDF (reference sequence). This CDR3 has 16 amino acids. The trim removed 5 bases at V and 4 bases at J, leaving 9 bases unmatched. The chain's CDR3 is CATSPQRGQITGELFF. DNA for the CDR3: TGTGCCACCAGCCCGCAGCGGGGGCAGATCACCGGGGAGCTGTTTTTT.

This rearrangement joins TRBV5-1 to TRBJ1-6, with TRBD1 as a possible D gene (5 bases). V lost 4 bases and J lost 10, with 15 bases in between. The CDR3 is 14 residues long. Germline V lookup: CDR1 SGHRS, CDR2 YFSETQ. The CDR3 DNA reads TGCGCCAGCAGCCCTCTTCCGACAGAATCACCCCTCCACTTT. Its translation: CASSPLPTESPLHF. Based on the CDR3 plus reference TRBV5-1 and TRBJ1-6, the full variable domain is KAGVTQTPRYLIKTRGQQVTLSCSPISGHRSVSWYQQTPGQGLQFLFEYFSETQRNKGNFPGRFSGRQFSNSRSEMNVSTLELGDSALYLCASSPLPTESPLHFGNGTRLTVT.

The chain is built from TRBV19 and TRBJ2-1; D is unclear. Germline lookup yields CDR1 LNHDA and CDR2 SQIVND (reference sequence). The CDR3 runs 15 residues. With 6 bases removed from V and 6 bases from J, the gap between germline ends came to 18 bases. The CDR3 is CASSTSPQRRNEQFF. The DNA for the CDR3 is TGTGCCAGTAGCACGTCGCCCCAGAGGCGCAATGAGCAGTTCTTC.

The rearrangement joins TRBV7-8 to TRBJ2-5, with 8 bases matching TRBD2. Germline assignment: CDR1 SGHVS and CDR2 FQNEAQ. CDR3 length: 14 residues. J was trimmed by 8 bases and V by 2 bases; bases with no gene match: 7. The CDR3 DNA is TGTGCCAGCAGCTTATTGTCGGGGGGGAATACCCAGTACTTC. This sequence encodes CASSLLSGGNTQYF.

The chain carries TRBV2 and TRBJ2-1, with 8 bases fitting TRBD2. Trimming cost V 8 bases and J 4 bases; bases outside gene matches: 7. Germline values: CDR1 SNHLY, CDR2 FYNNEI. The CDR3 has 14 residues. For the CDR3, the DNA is TGTGCCAGCGTAGGTAGCGGGGCATACAATGAGCAGTTCTTC. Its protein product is CASVGSGAYNEQFF. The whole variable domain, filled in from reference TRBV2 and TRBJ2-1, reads EPEVTQTPSHQVTQMGQEVILRCVPISNHLYFYWYRQILGQKVEFLVSFYNNEISEKSEIFDDQFSVERPDGSNFTLKIRSTKLEDSAMYFCASVGSGAYNEQFFGPGTRLTVL.

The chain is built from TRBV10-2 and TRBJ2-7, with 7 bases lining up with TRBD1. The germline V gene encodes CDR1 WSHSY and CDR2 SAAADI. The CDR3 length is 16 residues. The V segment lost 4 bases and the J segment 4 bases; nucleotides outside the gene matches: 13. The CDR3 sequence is CASSGQGQRFTYEQYF. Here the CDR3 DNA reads TGCGCCAGCAGTGGACAGGGACAAAGGTTTACATACGAGCAGTACTTC.

DNA for the CDR3: TGTGCCAGCAGCCACCTAAGAGGCTTATTAACCCATAGCAATCAGCCCCAGCATTTT. Translated, it gives CASSHLRGLLTHSNQPQHF. The chain carries TRBV5-6 and TRBJ1-5, with D unclear. Trimming removed 4 bases from V and 0 bases from J, with 23 bases in between. The CDR3 has 19 residues. Germline V gives CDR1 SGHDT, CDR2 YYEEEE.

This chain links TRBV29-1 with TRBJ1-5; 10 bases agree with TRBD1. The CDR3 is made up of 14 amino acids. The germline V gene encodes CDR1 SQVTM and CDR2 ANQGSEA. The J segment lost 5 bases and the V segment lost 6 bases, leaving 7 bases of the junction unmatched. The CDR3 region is CSVRDRGGDQPQHF. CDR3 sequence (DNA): TGCAGCGTACGGGACAGGGGCGGGGATCAGCCCCAGCATTTT.

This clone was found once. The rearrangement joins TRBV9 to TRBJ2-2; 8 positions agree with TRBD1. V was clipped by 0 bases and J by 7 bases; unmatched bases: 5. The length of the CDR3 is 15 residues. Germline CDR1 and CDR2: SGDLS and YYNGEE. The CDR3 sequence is CASSVGRGRDGELFF. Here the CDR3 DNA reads TGTGCCAGCAGCGTAGGCAGGGGGCGGGACGGGGAGCTGTTTTTT.

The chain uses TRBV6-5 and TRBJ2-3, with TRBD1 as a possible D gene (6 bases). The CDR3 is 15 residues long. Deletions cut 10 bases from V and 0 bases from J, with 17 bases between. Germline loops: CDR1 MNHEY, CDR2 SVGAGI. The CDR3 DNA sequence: TGTGCCACCAGCCCAGGGGATAGTAGCACAGATACGCAGTATTTT. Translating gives CATSPGDSSTDTQYF.

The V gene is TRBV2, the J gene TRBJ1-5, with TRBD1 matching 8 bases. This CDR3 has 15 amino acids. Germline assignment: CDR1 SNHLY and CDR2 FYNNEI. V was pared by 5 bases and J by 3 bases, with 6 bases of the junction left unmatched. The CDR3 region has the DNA TGTGCCAGCAGTACCCAGGGGGCAGACAATCAGCCCCAGCATTTT. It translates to CASSTQGADNQPQHF. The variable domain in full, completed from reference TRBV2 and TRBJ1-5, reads EPEVTQTPSHQVTQMGQEVILRCVPISNHLYFYWYRQILGQKVEFLVSFYNNEISEKSEIFDDQFSVERPDGSNFTLKIRSTKLEDSAMYFCASSTQGADNQPQHFGDGTRLSIL.

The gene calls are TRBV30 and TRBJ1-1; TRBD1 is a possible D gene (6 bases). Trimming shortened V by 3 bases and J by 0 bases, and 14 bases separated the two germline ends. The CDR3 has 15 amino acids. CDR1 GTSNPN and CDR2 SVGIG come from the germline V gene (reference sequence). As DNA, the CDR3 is TGTGCCTGGAGGAGGACAGTGCGGATGAACACTGAAGCTTTCTTT. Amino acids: CAWRRTVRMNTEAFF.

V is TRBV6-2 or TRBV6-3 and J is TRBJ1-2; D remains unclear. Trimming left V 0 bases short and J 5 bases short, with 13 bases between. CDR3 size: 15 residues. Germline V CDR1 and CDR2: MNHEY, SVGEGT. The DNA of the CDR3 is TGTGCCAGCAGTTACTCGATCGGAGGAGGGTATGGCTACACCTTC. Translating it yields CASSYSIGGGYGYTF.

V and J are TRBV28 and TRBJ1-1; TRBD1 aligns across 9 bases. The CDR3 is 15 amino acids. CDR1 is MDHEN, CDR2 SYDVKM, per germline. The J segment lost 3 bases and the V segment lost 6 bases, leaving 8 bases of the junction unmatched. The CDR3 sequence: CASRNLGTGHTEAFF. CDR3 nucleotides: TGTGCCAGCAGGAACCTTGGGACAGGGCACACTGAAGCTTTCTTT.

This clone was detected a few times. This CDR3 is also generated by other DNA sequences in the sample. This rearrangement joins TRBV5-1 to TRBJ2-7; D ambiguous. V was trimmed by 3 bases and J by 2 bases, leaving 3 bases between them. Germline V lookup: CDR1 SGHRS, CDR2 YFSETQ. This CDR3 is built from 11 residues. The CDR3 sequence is CASSSTYEQYF. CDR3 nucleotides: TGCGCCAGCAGCTCAACCTACGAGCAGTACTTC.

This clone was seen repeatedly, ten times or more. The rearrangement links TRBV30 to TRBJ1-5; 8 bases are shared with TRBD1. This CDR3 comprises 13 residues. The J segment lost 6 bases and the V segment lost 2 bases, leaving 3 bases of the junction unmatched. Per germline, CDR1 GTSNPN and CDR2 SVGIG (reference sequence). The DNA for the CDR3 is TGTGCCTGGAGTTATCAGGGGGCTCAGCCCCAGCATTTT. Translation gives CAWSYQGAQPQHF.